The entry below gives a single T cell receptor (beta chain) sequence along with its context. Its antigen has not been determined. No base qualities exist here, and no much larger clone lies one base off it. The treatment or condition label, as the study defines it: allogeneic hematopoietic cell transplantation with graft depleted of TCRalphabeta T cells and CD19 B cells. Transplant recipients were children who received TCRalphabeta/CD19-depleted allogeneic hematopoietic cell grafts. Libraries were prepared through PCR. Sequencing was performed on an Illumina HiSeq 2500. To normalize quantification of the TCRbeta repertoire, the TCR libraries were built with molecular barcoding that relied on unique molecular identifiers. TCRdb took the public reads, trimmed them with fastp at Q25, ran MiXCR for clone calling and kept in-frame beta chains. One record per CDR3 amino acid sequence lists the most common genes and DNA. Present in this sample are about 540,000 distinct CDR3 sequences, 20% to 30% of which were seen just once. The top ten hold around 36% of the sample.

The entry originates in a study of T-cell reconstitution after alpha-beta-depleted transplantation in children listed by TCRdb under 2016. General notes on the study: Using TCR repertoire profiling, the study quantitatively followed how T-cell immune reconstitution unfolded in children after TCRalphabeta/CD19-depleted allogeneic hematopoietic cell transplantation. The paper's findings and limits, for the study overall: The high TCRbeta diversity at day 60 in some patients was ascribed to recipient T cells and intrathymic progenitors that had survived conditioning. About two months after transplant, the apparently early recovery of alphabetaT-cell counts reportedly depended on just several hundred clones that had expanded rapidly and came from non-depleted graft cells. Over subsequent months, a decline in hyperexpanded clone frequencies was noted, and after one year, T-cell counts and TCRbeta diversity were mostly ascribed to newly produced T cells.

The germline V gene (reference sequence) provides CDR1 DFQATT and CDR2 SNEGSKA. V is reduced by 3 bases and J by 4 bases, leaving a spacing of 10 bases between them. Inclusive of the bounding cysteine and phenylalanine, the CDR3 is 13 residues long. Here the CDR3 DNA is all that survives: 39 bases in frame from base 1. The starting material was PBMCs, obtained before TCRalphabeta/CD19-depleted stem cell transplant. This sequence originates from a boy in the first two years of life with Wiskott-Aldrich syndrome, due to receive a stem cell transplant. In this chain, TRBV20-1 is recombined with TRBJ2-1; the D call could be TRBD1 or TRBD2, with each sharing 5 bases. At the DNA level, the sequence is TGCAGTGCTAGCGGGACCCGTTACAATGAGCAGTTCTTC. Its protein reads: CSASGTRYNEQFF.